These 28 T cell receptor beta chains were sequenced from one sample in a study of T cell responses to AZD1222 COVID-19 vaccine (dated by TCRdb to 2020 to 2022). The time point label, as the study defines it: about 28 days (+/-7) after the second vaccine dose. Libraries were prepared through the immunoSEQ multiplex PCR assay. The source is immuneACCESS, and TCRdb retained only in-frame sequences with V and J called. Part of the clones is not carried over; for the studies checked, unresolved V genes explain less than half of this, and the remainder is unexplained. A total of under 200,000 clones appear in this sample, around nine tenths of them only once. The ten top clones hold about 4.5% of the sample. The sequencing here drew on peripheral blood, taken 28 days after the second AZD1222 dose. The origin of the receptors is an adult who received the AZD1222 COVID-19 vaccine.

The chain links TRBV7-8 to TRBJ1-1; 8 bases are shared with TRBD1. The CDR3 has 17 amino acids. J gave up 3 bases and V 0 bases, and 9 bases lay outside the gene matches. Germline V gene sequence: CDR1 SGHVS, CDR2 FQNEAQ. CDR3 sequence: CASSLAGPGQGYTEAFF. CDR3 DNA: TGTGCCAGCAGCTTAGCGGGCCCCGGACAGGGCTACACTGAAGCTTTCTTT.

V is TRBV5-1 and J is TRBJ1-5; D is ambiguous. Germline lookup yields CDR1 SGHRS and CDR2 YFSETQ. V gave up 4 bases and J gave up 4 bases, with 9 bases separating them. CDR3 length: 13 amino acids. The CDR3 bases are TGCGCCAGCAGCCAAAACCCAAATCAGCCCCAGCATTTT. This sequence encodes CASSQNPNQPQHF.

The genes are TRBV5-1 and TRBJ1-1, with TRBD1 matching 12 bases. There are 17 residues in the CDR3. The germline CDR1 and CDR2 sequences are SGHRS and YFSETQ. Germline trimming cut 4 bases from V and 7 bases from J; bases unmatched to any gene: 14. The CDR3 protein is CASSVSGTGGVLGEAFF. The DNA of the CDR3 is TGCGCCAGCAGCGTATCCGGGACAGGGGGCGTTCTTGGTGAAGCTTTCTTT.

The gene calls are TRBV19 and TRBJ1-3, with TRBD1 as a possible D gene (6 bases). Germline CDR1 and CDR2: LNHDA and SQIVND (reference sequence). The CDR3 is made up of 15 amino acids. Deletions cut 9 bases from V and 4 bases from J, with 19 bases between. CDR3 sequence (DNA): TGTGCCAGCAGGGGATTTAGCATCGGGGGAAACACCATATATTTT. Translation: CASRGFSIGGNTIYF.

This clone was observed a single time. The chain employs TRBV7-2 and TRBJ2-3; D call uncertain. This CDR3 has 12 amino acids. CDR1 SGHTA and CDR2 FQGNSA come from the germline V gene. V lost 3 bases to trimming and J lost 2 bases, with 3 bases between them. As DNA, the CDR3 is TGTGCCAGCAGCTTTTACACAGATACGCAGTATTTT. Encoded protein: CASSFYTDTQYF.

This chain joins TRBV7-2 and TRBJ1-1; TRBD1 matches at 7 bases. The CDR3 covers 14 residues. V dropped 6 bases and J dropped 2; count of bases not matched to a gene: 6. Germline values: CDR1 SGHTA, CDR2 FQGNSA. In DNA form, the CDR3 reads TGTGCCAGCAGTTCCGGGACAGATAACACTGAAGCTTTCTTT. Amino acid sequence: CASSSGTDNTEAFF.

The V gene is TRBV10-2, the J gene TRBJ2-7, with TRBD1 matching 9 bases. V was clipped by 7 bases and J by 3 bases; unmatched bases: 4. The CDR3 covers 13 residues. Germline V gene lookup returns CDR1 WSHSY and CDR2 SAAADI. CDR3 loop: CASMGTGSYEQYF. CDR3 nucleotides: TGCGCCAGCATGGGGACAGGGAGCTACGAGCAGTACTTC.

The chain employs TRBV30 and TRBJ2-7, with a weak D call TRBD1 (5 bases). In germline, CDR1 is GTSNPN, CDR2 SVGIG (reference sequence). The V end was cut by 5 bases, the J end by 0 bases, with 11 bases between. The CDR3 spans 13 residues. CDR3 region: CAWSTRGSYEQYF. The CDR3 DNA reads as TGTGCCTGGTCGACAAGGGGCTCCTACGAGCAGTACTTC.

The chain is built from TRBV7-3 and TRBJ2-6, with D hard to call. V lost 4 bases and J lost 2, with 6 bases in between. Germline lookup yields CDR1 SGHTA and CDR2 FQGTGA. The CDR3 runs to 14 residues. The CDR3 is CASSSSPGANVLTF. Here the CDR3 DNA reads TGTGCCAGCAGCTCATCTCCTGGGGCCAACGTCCTGACTTTC.

This sequence joins TRBV27 and TRBJ1-4, with TRBD1 matching over 7 bases. Germline assignment: CDR1 MNHEY and CDR2 SMNVEV (reference sequence). CDR3 size: 15 residues. The J segment lost 8 bases and the V segment lost 5 bases, leaving 11 bases of the junction unmatched. This chain's CDR3 is CASSDNTGAWEKLFF. The CDR3 DNA follows: TGTGCCAGCAGTGATAATACAGGGGCCTGGGAAAAACTGTTTTTT.

V usage is TRBV18 and J usage is TRBJ1-3; D ambiguous. Germline loops: CDR1 KGHSH, CDR2 LQKENI. CDR3 length equals 16 residues. V was clipped by 3 bases and J by 0 bases, with 12 bases between them. This CDR3 is CASSPSIGNSGNTIYF. The CDR3 nucleotides read TGTGCCAGCTCACCTAGCATCGGGAACTCTGGAAACACCATATATTTT. Full variable domain (missing parts from reference TRBV18 and TRBJ1-3): NAGVMQNPRHLVRRRGQEARLRCSPMKGHSHVYWYRQLPEEGLKFMVYLQKENIIDESGMPKERFSAEFPKEGPSILRIQQVVRGDSAAYFCASSPSIGNSGNTIYFGEGSWLTVV.

This chain joins TRBV14 and TRBJ2-3; no clear D gene. There are 13 residues in the CDR3. Germline CDR1 SGHDN, CDR2 FVKESK. The V gene lost 5 bases and the J gene lost 5 bases, with 11 bases spanning the gap. The CDR3 here is CASSAQSIDTQYF. In DNA form, the CDR3 reads TGTGCCAGCAGCGCACAGTCGATAGATACGCAGTATTTT.

V and J are TRBV7-9 and TRBJ1-5; D might be TRBD1 (5 bases). Looked up from germline, CDR1 is SEHNR and CDR2 is FQNEAQ (reference sequence). Trimming removed 8 bases from V and 4 bases from J, with 12 bases in between. The CDR3 spans 13 residues. The CDR3 loop reads CASASAGNQPQHF. CDR3 in DNA: TGTGCCAGCGCTTCCGCAGGGAATCAGCCCCAGCATTTT.

The gene calls are TRBV19 and TRBJ1-2, with 7 bases matching TRBD1. V dropped 11 bases and J dropped 3; count of bases not matched to a gene: 3. This CDR3 has 11 amino acids. Germline V gives CDR1 LNHDA, CDR2 SQIVND (reference sequence). The CDR3 sequence: CASGTDYGYTF. The CDR3 DNA reads as TGTGCCTCGGGGACAGACTATGGCTACACCTTC.

The rearrangement uses TRBV9 and TRBJ2-7; 7 nucleotides match TRBD2. V was pared by 2 bases and J by 0 bases, with 5 bases of the junction left unmatched. CDR1 is SGDLS, CDR2 YYNGEE, per germline. The CDR3 consists of 15 residues. As DNA, the CDR3 is TGTGCCAGCAGCGTTGCGGGGGATAGCTCCTACGAGCAGTACTTC. Amino acid sequence: CASSVAGDSSYEQYF.

The CDR3 protein is CASRGGDYGYTF. The CDR3 DNA follows: TGTGCCAGCCGGGGAGGGGACTATGGCTACACCTTC. The chain has TRBV2 and TRBJ1-2; a weak D match, TRBD1 (5 bases). CDR3 size: 12 residues. The V end was cut by 8 bases, the J end by 3 bases, with 10 bases between. Germline V gene data show CDR1 as SNHLY and CDR2 as FYNNEI.

This rearrangement joins TRBV19 to TRBJ1-2, with 8 bases identical to TRBD1. The CDR3 is made up of 15 amino acids. V lost 6 bases to trimming and J lost 3 bases; unmatched junction nucleotides: 9. CDR1 is LNHDA, CDR2 SQIVND, per germline (reference sequence). The CDR3 sequence: CASRNQGATDYGYTF. The CDR3 nucleotides are TGTGCCAGTAGAAATCAGGGGGCCACCGACTATGGCTACACCTTC.

The chain joins TRBV14 to TRBJ2-5; D is ambiguous. The germline V gene has CDR1 SGHDN and CDR2 FVKESK. V lost 2 bases and J 2 bases, leaving 6 bases between the germline ends. CDR3 length: 13 residues. The CDR3 region has the DNA TGTGCCAGCAGCCAAAATATACAAGAGACCCAGTACTTC. Protein sequence: CASSQNIQETQYF. Filled out from reference TRBV14 and TRBJ2-5, the complete variable domain reads EAGVTQFPSHSVIEKGQTVTLRCDPISGHDNLYWYRRVMGKEIKFLLHFVKESKQDESGMPNNRFLAERTGGTYSTLKVQPAELEDSGVYFCASSQNIQETQYFGPGTRLLVL.

The chain links TRBV19 to TRBJ1-2, with D perhaps matching TRBD1 (6 bases). CDR3 length equals 16 residues. The germline V and J ends were trimmed by 5 bases and 0 bases, with 16 bases remaining between them. Germline V gene lookup returns CDR1 LNHDA and CDR2 SQIVND (reference sequence). The CDR3 region has the DNA TGTGCCAGTAGTCCTTACCGGGACACAACTAACTATGGCTACACCTTC. Its translation is CASSPYRDTTNYGYTF.

V usage is TRBV15 and J usage is TRBJ1-5; D is possibly TRBD1 (5 bases). Deletions cut 1 base from V and 3 bases from J, with 10 bases between. The CDR3 covers 15 residues. The germline CDR1 and CDR2 sequences are LNHNV and YYDKDF (reference sequence). The CDR3 reads CATSRVTVNNQPQHF. Here the CDR3 DNA reads TGTGCCACCAGCAGAGTGACAGTAAACAATCAGCCCCAGCATTTT.

The chain carries TRBV30 and TRBJ2-7, with 11 positions matching TRBD2. This CDR3 spans 18 amino acids. Germline lookup yields CDR1 GTSNPN and CDR2 SVGIG (reference sequence). Unmatched junction bases numbered 14, after V lost 2 bases and J lost 2 bases. CDR3 in amino acids: CAWSPSFLLAGATYEQYF. In DNA form, the CDR3 reads TGTGCCTGGAGTCCCTCATTCTTACTAGCGGGGGCTACCTACGAGCAGTACTTC.

This chain connects TRBV7-2 to TRBJ1-6; maybe TRBD1 (6 bases). Germline V CDR1 and CDR2: SGHTA, FQGNSA. With 1 base removed from V and 11 bases from J, the gap between germline ends came to 18 bases. The length of the CDR3 is 16 residues. In DNA, the CDR3 is TGTGCCAGCAGCTTAGGAGGGGGGCCTCAAAGGACACCCCTCCACTTT. It translates to CASSLGGGPQRTPLHF.

The genes are TRBV7-2 and TRBJ2-1, with 7 bases matching TRBD1. Trimming removed 4 bases from V and 13 bases from J; junction bases left unmatched: 13. CDR1 is SGHTA and CDR2 is FQGNSA in the germline V gene. The CDR3 extends over 14 amino acids. The CDR3 region has the DNA TGTGCCAGCAGCTATCAATCACAGGGGAAGGATCAGTTCTTC. This encodes CASSYQSQGKDQFF.

The chain is built from TRBV12-3 or TRBV12-4 and TRBJ1-4; D uncertain. With 6 bases removed from V and 8 bases from J, the gap between germline ends came to 10 bases. CDR3 length equals 12 residues. The CDR3 nucleotides are TGTGCCAGCAGGGCATTTAGGGAAAAACTGTTTTTT. It is translated as CASRAFREKLFF.

In the case of this clone: One end of the junction varies from germline; a read error may be responsible. The chain is built from TRBV11-2 and TRBJ2-5; 8 positions agree with TRBD1. The CDR3 is 13 amino acids. Germline V CDR1 and CDR2: SGHAT, FQNNGV. The CDR3: CASSLRQGETQYF. The CDR3 DNA reads TGTGCCAGTAGCTTGCGACAGGGGGAGACCCAGTACTTC.

V and J are TRBV4-2 and TRBJ2-7, with 11 bases identical to TRBD2. CDR3 length: 17 residues. Germline CDR1 and CDR2: LGHNA and YNFKEQ. V dropped 4 bases and J dropped 0; count of bases not matched to a gene: 8. The CDR3 coding sequence is TGTGCCAGCAGCCCCACTAGCGGGGGAACCCCCTCCTACGAGCAGTACTTC. This sequence encodes CASSPTSGGTPSYEQYF.

This rearrangement joins TRBV30 to TRBJ2-7, with D possibly being TRBD1 or TRBD2 (5 bases each). Germline assignment: CDR1 GTSNPN and CDR2 SVGIG (reference sequence). The CDR3 runs to 12 residues. Trimming took off 8 bases at V and 6 bases at J, with 17 bases between the two ends. CDR3 protein: CARKDEGIEQYF. The CDR3 coding sequence is TGTGCCAGAAAAGACGAGGGGATCGAGCAGTACTTC.

The chain recombines TRBV3-1 (or the pseudogene TRBV3-2) with TRBJ2-1; D is uncertain. The CDR3 has 13 amino acids. V shed 1 base and J shed 8 bases, with 9 bases lying between them. Per the germline V gene, CDR1 is LGHDT and CDR2 is YNNKEL (reference sequence). In DNA, the CDR3 is TGTGCCAGCAGCCAAGTAGAGTTCTATGAGCAGTTCTTC. It codes for CASSQVEFYEQFF.